This TCR beta chain was obtained from a study of spatial heterogeneity in lung cancer. The study, taken as a whole, reports: Tumoral mutation counts were tracked by counts of expanded intratumoral alpha and beta TCRs.

The CDR3 covers 15 residues. In germline, CDR1 is DFQATT, CDR2 SNEGSKA (reference sequence). Trimming cost V 6 bases and J 2 bases; bases outside gene matches: 7. This clonotype is labeled as medium-sized. Its antigen is unidentified. A library made for alpha chains picked up this beta chain off target, so its size means little. As for time point: sample taken at primary tumor resection. MiXCR, run by TCRdb on the 5' RACE reads, gives a single entry per CDR3 protein. The table includes approximately 5,500 distinct CDR3 sequences, roughly 6.5% detected once. The J gene is TRBJ2-3, the V gene TRBV20-1; the match to TRBD2 covers 11 bases. The receptor comes from a female donor with early-stage non-small cell lung cancer. The sequencing used lung tumor tissue, collected at surgery. As DNA, the CDR3 is TGCAGTGCCAGCCTTAGCGGGGGGGTCACAGATACGCAGTATTTT. Residues: CSASLSGGVTDTQYF.